This T cell receptor beta chain originates from a study of T-cell reconstitution after alpha-beta-depleted transplantation in children. Molecular barcoding with unique molecular identifiers was used for the TCRbeta library. TCRdb independently ran MiXCR on the PCR reads; one entry per CDR3 protein. The sample has around 500,000 distinct CDR3 sequences; 9.5% to 15% are singletons. This clonotype showed up many times. This CDR3 is built from 13 residues. Germline CDR1 reads MNHEY; CDR2 reads SVGAGI. The junction had 3 bases not matched to a gene; V was cut back by 5 bases and J by 3 bases. The starting material was PBMCs from the stem cell graft donor, obtained from the stem cell graft. The sequence was obtained from a human donor who donated a stem cell graft to a child with combined immunodeficiency. V gene TRBV6-5 combines with J gene TRBJ1-1; 7 positions match TRBD1. For the CDR3, the DNA is TGTGCCAGCAGTCCCAGGGGGGACACTGAAGCTTTCTTT. Translating gives CASSPRGDTEAFF.